This TCR beta chain is from a study of STAT5B mutations in CD4+ large granular lymphocyte leukemia. The CDR3 contains 15 residues. CDR1 is KGHSY and CDR2 is FQNENV in the germline V gene. Trimming cost V 4 bases and J 5 bases, with 18 bases left between them. The survey-level immunoSEQ assay was used. Method: immunoSEQ multiplex PCR; TCRdb's copy keeps in-frame clones and lacks some. Of around 35,000 clones listed, 55% to 80% are singletons. This chain links TRBV16 with TRBJ2-7; D is uncertain. The source of this sequence is a human donor in good health. Sequenced input: CD4+ T cells from blood buffy coats. This CDR3 is CASSRRRQVNDEQYF. CDR3 DNA: TGTGCCAGCAGCCGACGAAGGCAGGTGAATGACGAGCAGTACTTC.